This T cell receptor beta chain was found in a study of blood T cell repertoires in COVID-19. The CDR3 consists of 15 residues. The germline V gene encodes CDR1 MGHRA and CDR2 YSYEKL. With V trimmed by 4 bases and J by 5 bases, 6 bases remained unmatched. Profiling relied on immunoSEQ multiplex PCR, and the TCRdb table lists in-frame clones only, not all of them. The sample contains 70,000 to 85,000 clones, roughly 90% of which appear only once. This sequence originates from an older man with active or convalescent COVID-19. The V call is TRBV4-1, the J call TRBJ1-5; 9 bases are a match to TRBD1. Sequenced input: peripheral blood. Here the CDR3 DNA reads TGCGCCAGCAGCCTCCAAACAGGGGGCGATCAGCCCCAGCATTTT. Its protein product is CASSLQTGGDQPQHF.